This T cell receptor (beta chain) was obtained from a study of T cell responses to AZD1222 COVID-19 vaccine. Pooled together were second doses at about 4 or about 12 weeks. Notes on the study in general: Females outnumbered males among donors, who were mostly white British; clonal diversity was possibly underestimated.

Germline loops: CDR1 MNHEY, CDR2 SVGAGI. The CDR3 length is 13 residues. V lost 8 bases and J lost 7, with 14 bases in between. For this clone: As yet, its antigen is unknown.

Sequencing was performed with immunoSEQ multiplex PCR; in TCRdb, only in-frame clones are kept and a portion is missing. Among more than 110,000 clones, almost 95% were seen once, and the ten largest hold roughly 3.5%. This chain links TRBV6-5 with TRBJ2-2; D tentatively fits TRBD1 or TRBD2 (5 bases each). The sequence was obtained from an adult who received the AZD1222 COVID-19 vaccine. The sequenced sample was peripheral blood, obtained 28 days after the second AZD1222 dose. In nucleotides, the CDR3 is TGTGCCAGCCTAACAGGAGGCCTCGGGGAGCTGTTTTTT. This sequence encodes CASLTGGLGELFF.